This T cell receptor (beta chain) was captured by sequencing in a study of beta chain features in type 1 diabetes. Study results and limitations: There was a moderate but significant shortening of TCRB CDR3s in all four CD4+ subsets of Type 1 diabetes patients.

CDR3 size: 15 residues. The germline CDR1 and CDR2 sequences are KGHSH and LQKENI. About this clone: Its antigen is unidentified. A junction boundary mismatches the germline segment, possibly from a read error.

Investigators reverse transcribed all isolated RNA, so they sequenced expressed TCRB transcripts. Profiled with immunoSEQ multiplex PCR; TCRdb holds only in-frame clones, not every one. The sample yields 600,000 or so clones, roughly 13% seen once. This chain connects TRBV18 to TRBJ1-1, with 7 bases identical to TRBD1. The sample taken for sequencing was naive CD4+ T cells from blood. The TCR sequence derives from a man younger than 30 with type 1 diabetes. The CDR3 bases are TGTGCCAGCTCCCCACTGACAGGGATGAACACTGAAGCTTTCTTT. Residues: CASSPLTGMNTEAFF.